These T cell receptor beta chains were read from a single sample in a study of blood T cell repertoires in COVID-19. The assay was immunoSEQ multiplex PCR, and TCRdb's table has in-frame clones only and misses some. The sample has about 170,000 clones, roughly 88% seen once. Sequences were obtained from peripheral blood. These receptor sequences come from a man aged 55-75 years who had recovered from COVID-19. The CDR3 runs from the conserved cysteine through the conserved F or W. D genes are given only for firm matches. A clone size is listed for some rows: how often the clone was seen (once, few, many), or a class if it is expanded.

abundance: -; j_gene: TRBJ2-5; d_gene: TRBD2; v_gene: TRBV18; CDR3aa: CASSPGGGAGGETQYF; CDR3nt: TGTGCCAGCTCACCCGGCGGGGGGGCCGGTGGAGAGACCCAGTACTTC
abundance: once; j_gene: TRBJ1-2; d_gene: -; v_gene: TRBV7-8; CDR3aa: CASSFQGNYGYTF; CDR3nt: TGTGCCAGCAGCTTCCAGGGTAACTATGGCTACACCTTC
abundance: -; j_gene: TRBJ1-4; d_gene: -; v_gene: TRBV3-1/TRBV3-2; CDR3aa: CASSLHHSPNEKLFF; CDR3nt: TGTGCCAGCAGCCTTCATCACAGCCCAAATGAAAAACTGTTTTTT
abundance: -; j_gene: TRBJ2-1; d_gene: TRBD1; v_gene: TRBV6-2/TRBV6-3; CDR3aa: CASRPGEWTGDNEQFF; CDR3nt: TGTGCCAGCAGGCCTGGCGAGTGGACAGGGGACAATGAGCAGTTCTTC
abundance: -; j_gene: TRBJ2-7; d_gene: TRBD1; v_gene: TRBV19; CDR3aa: CASSIAPPGTASYEQYF; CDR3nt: TGTGCCAGTAGTATAGCTCCCCCCGGGACAGCCTCCTACGAGCAGTACTTC
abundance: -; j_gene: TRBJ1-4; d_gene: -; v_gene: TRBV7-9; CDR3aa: CASSLVVLQGNEKLFF; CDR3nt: TGTGCCAGCAGCTTAGTAGTCCTACAGGGCAATGAAAAACTGTTTTTT
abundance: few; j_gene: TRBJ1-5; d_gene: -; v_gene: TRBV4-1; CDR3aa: CASSQAQLNQPQHF; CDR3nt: TGCGCCAGCAGCCAAGCGCAGTTGAATCAGCCCCAGCATTTT
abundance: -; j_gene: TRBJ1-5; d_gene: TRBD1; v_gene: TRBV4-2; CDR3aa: CASSQDLNRGQPQHF; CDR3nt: TGTGCCAGCAGCCAAGATCTGAACAGGGGGCAGCCCCAGCATTTT
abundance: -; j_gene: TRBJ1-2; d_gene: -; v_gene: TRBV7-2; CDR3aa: CASSLSQHAGYTF; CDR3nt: TGTGCCAGCAGCTTATCCCAACACGCTGGCTACACCTTC
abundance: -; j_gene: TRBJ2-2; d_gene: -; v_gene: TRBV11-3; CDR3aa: CASSPRGTRPGELFF; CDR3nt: TGTGCCAGCAGCCCAAGGGGGACACGTCCCGGGGAGCTGTTTTTT
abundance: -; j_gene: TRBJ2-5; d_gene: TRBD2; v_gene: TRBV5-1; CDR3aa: CASSLDLAGGPETQYF; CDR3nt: TGCGCCAGCAGCTTGGACCTAGCGGGGGGGCCGGAGACCCAGTACTTC
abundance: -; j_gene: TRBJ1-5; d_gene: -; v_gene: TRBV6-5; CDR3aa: CASSYGEHQPQHF; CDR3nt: TGTGCCAGCAGTTACGGGGAGCATCAGCCCCAGCATTTT
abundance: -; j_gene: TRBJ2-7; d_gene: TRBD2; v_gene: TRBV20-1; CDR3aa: CSASTVAGGPTSEQYF; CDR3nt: TGCAGTGCTAGTACGGTAGCGGGGGGCCCAACCTCCGAGCAGTACTTC
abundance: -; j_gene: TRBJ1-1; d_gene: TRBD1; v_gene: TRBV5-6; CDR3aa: CASSEGQGALFTEAFF; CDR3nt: TGTGCCAGCAGCGAGGGACAGGGGGCCCTGTTCACTGAAGCTTTCTTT
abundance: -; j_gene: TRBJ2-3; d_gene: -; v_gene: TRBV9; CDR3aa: CASSAPRDTNTDTQYF; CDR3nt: TGTGCCAGCAGCGCACCCCGGGACACTAACACAGATACGCAGTATTTT
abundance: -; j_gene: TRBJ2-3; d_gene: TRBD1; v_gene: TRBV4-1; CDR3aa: CASSLTGEALDTQYF; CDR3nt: TGCGCCAGCAGCCTCACAGGGGAAGCATTGGATACGCAGTATTTT
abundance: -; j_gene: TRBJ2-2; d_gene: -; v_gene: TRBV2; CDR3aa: CASTLNPGEGGELFF; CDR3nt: TGTGCCAGCACTTTGAACCCGGGGGAAGGTGGGGAGCTGTTTTTT
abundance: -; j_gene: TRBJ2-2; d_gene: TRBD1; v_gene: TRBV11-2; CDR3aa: CASSPRGTGIGTGELFF; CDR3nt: TGTGCCAGCAGCCCCCGAGGGACAGGGATAGGCACCGGGGAGCTGTTTTTT
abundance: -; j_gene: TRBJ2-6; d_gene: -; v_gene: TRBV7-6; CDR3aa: CASSLQRGGANVLTF; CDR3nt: TGTGCCAGCAGCTTACAAAGAGGTGGGGCCAACGTCCTGACTTTC
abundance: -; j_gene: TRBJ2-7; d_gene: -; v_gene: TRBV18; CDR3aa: CASSQYTTDRYNSYEQYF; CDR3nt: TGTGCCAGCTCACAGTATACTACCGACAGATACAACTCCTACGAGCAGTACTTC
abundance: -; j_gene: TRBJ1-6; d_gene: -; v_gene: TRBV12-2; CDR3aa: CASRLGSPQGYSPLHF; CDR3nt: TGTGCAAGTCGCTTAGGGAGCCCCCAGGGGTATTCACCCCTCCACTTT
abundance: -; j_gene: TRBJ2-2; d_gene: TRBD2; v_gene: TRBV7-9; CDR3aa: CASSLGPSGVTGELFF; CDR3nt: TGTGCCAGCAGCTTGGGGCCTAGCGGGGTAACCGGGGAGCTGTTTTTT
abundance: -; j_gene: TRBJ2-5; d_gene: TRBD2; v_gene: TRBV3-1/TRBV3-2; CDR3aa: CASSQDLAGGGETQYF; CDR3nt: TGTGCCAGCAGCCAAGATCTAGCGGGGGGAGGGGAGACCCAGTACTTC
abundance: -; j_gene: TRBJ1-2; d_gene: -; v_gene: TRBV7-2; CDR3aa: CASSSHGGPVGYTF; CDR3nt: TGTGCCAGCAGCTCCCACGGGGGGCCGGTTGGCTACACCTTC
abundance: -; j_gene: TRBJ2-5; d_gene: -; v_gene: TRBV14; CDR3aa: CASSRTIQETQYF; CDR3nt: TGTGCCAGCAGTCGGACAATACAAGAGACCCAGTACTTC
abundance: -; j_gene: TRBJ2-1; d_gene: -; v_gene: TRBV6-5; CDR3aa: CASRSGYNEQFF; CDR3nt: TGTGCCAGCAGAAGCGGGTACAATGAGCAGTTCTTC